This T cell receptor (beta chain) derives from a study of beta chain features in type 1 diabetes. Study as a whole: The study examined about 100 million sorted cells across all samples. Study-level findings and limits: In every one of the four CD4+ subsets, TCRB CDR3s were moderately but significantly shorter in Type 1 diabetes patients. Cells carrying high TCR expression could end up over-represented when cDNA is sequenced.

Sorting with CD45RO/CCR7/CD25/CD127/CD95/CD27 yielded naive, central memory, regulatory and stem-like memory CD4+ cells. In regard to this clone: Its antigen remains unidentified.

cDNA synthesis used the whole RNA isolate, giving expressed TCRB sequences. The assay was immunoSEQ multiplex PCR, and TCRdb's table has in-frame clones only and misses some. The data show 150,000 or so clones, approximately 9.2% seen once. The V end lost 0 bases, the J end lost 0 bases, and 11 bases lay between the germline ends. The CDR3 sequence is 17 residues long. Per the germline V gene, CDR1 is SGHVS and CDR2 is FNYEAQ. The gene calls are TRBV7-6 and TRBJ2-2; D possibly corresponds to TRBD2 (5 bases). Input material: central memory CD4+ T cells from blood. The receptor was isolated from a man between 18 and 35 years old in good health. The CDR3 nucleotides read TGTGCCAGCAGCTTAGCGTTAGGGAGCGCGAACACCGGGGAGCTGTTTTTT. Translating gives CASSLALGSANTGELFF.